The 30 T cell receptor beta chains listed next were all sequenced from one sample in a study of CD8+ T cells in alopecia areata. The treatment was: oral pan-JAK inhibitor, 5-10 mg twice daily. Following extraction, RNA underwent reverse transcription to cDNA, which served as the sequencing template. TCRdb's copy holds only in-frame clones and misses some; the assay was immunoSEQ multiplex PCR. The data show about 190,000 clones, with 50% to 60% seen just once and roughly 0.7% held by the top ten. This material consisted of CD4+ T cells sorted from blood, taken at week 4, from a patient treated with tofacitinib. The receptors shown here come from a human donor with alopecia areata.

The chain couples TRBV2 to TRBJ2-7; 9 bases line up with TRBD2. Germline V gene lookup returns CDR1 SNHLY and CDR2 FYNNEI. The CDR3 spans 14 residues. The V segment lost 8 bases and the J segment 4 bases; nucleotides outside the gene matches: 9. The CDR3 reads CASVGGLASYEQYF. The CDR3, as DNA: TGTGCCAGCGTGGGGGGACTAGCTTCGTACGAGCAGTACTTC.

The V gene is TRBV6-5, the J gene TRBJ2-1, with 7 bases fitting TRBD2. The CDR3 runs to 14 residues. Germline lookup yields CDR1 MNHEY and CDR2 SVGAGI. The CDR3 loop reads CAVQRASGYNEQFF. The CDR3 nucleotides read TGTGCGGTGCAGAGGGCTAGCGGTTACAATGAGCAGTTCTTC.

The CDR3 DNA sequence: TGTGCCTGGAGTGTAACCGGGGTGACGCATGAAAAACTGTTTTTT. It encodes CAWSVTGVTHEKLFF. The chain couples TRBV30 to TRBJ1-4; D is unresolved. The CDR3 loop spans 15 amino acids. Germline values: CDR1 GTSNPN, CDR2 SVGIG (reference sequence). Trimming removed 0 bases at V and 6 bases at J, with 14 bases between.

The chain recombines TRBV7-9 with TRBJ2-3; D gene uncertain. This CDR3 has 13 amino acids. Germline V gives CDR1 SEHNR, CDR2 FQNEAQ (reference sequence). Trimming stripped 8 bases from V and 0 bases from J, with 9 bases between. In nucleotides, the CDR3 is TGTGCCAGCTGTACATCTAGCACAGATACGCAGTATTTT. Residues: CASCTSSTDTQYF. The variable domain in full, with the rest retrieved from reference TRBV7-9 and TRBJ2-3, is DTGVSQNPRHKITKRGQNVTFRCDPISEHNRLYWYRQTLGQGPEFLTYFQNEAQLEKSRLLSDRFSAERPKGSFSTLEIQRTEQGDSAMYLCASCTSSTDTQYFGPGTRLTVL.

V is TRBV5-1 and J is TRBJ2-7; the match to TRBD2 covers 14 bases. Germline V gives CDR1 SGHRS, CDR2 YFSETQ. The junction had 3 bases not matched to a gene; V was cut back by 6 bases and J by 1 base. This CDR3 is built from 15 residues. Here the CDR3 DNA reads TGCGCCAGCACGCGACTAGCGGGAGGGTCCTACGAGCAGTACTTC. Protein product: CASTRLAGGSYEQYF.

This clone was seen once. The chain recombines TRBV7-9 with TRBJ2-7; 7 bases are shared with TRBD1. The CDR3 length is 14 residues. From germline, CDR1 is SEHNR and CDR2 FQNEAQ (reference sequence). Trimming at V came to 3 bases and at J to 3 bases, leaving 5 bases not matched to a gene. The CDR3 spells CASSFLDRDYEQYF. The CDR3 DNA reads TGTGCCAGCAGCTTCTTAGACAGGGACTACGAGCAGTACTTC.

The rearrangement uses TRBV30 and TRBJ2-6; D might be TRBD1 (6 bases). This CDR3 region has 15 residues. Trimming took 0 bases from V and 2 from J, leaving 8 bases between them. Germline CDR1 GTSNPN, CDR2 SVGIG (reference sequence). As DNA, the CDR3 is TGTGCCTGGAGTGTCAGGGGCCCTGGGGCCAACGTCCTGACTTTC. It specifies CAWSVRGPGANVLTF.

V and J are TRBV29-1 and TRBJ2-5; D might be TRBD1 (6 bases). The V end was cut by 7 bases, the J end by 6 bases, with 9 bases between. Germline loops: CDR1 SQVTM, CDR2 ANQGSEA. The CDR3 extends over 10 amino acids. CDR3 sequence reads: CSATGKTQYF. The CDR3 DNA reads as TGCAGCGCCACAGGGAAGACCCAGTACTTC.

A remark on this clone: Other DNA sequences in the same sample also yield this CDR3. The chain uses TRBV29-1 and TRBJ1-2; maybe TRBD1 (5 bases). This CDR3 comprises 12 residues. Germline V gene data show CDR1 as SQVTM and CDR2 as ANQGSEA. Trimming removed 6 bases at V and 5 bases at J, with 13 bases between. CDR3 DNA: TGCAGCGTCGGGGGTTCTGGATATGGCTACACCTTC. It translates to CSVGGSGYGYTF.

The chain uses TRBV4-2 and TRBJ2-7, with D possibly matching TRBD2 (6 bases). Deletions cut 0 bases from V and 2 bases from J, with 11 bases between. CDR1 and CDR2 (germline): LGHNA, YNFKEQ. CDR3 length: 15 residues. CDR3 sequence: CASSQETGRTYEQYF. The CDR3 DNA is TGTGCCAGCAGCCAAGAAACGGGGAGGACCTACGAGCAGTACTTC.

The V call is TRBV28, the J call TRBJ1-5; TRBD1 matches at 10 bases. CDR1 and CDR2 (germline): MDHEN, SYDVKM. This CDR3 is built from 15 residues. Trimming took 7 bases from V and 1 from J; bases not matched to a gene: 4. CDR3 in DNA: TGTGCCAGCAAATGGGGACAGGGGAGCAATCAGCCCCAGCATTTT. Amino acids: CASKWGQGSNQPQHF.

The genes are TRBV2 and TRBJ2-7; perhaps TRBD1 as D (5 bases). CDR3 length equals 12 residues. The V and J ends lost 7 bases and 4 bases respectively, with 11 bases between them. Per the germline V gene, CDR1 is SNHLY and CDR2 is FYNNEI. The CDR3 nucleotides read TGTGCCAGCACCAGGGTCATATACGAGCAGTACTTC. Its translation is CASTRVIYEQYF.

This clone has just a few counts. The CDR3 is CASSVLASASTDTQYF. The DNA for the CDR3 is TGTGCCAGCAGCGTATTGGCTAGCGCATCCACAGATACGCAGTATTTT. The chain joins TRBV9 to TRBJ2-3; possibly TRBD2 for D (6 bases). The CDR3 runs to 16 residues. The germline CDR1 and CDR2 sequences are SGDLS and YYNGEE. Trimming removed 1 base at V and 2 bases at J, with 14 bases between.

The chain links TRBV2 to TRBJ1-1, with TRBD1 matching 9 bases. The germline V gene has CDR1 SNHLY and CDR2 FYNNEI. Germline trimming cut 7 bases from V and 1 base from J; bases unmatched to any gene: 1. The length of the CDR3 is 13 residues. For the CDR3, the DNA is TGTGCCAGCAAGGACAGGGGGAACACTGAAGCTTTCTTT. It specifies CASKDRGNTEAFF. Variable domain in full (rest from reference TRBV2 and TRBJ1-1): EPEVTQTPSHQVTQMGQEVILRCVPISNHLYFYWYRQILGQKVEFLVSFYNNEISEKSEIFDDQFSVERPDGSNFTLKIRSTKLEDSAMYFCASKDRGNTEAFFGQGTRLTVV.

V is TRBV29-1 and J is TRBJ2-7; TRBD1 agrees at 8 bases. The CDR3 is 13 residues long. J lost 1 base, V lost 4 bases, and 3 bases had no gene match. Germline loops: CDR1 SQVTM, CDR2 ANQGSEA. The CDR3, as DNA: TGCAGCGTTGGGGACAGGAGATCCTACGAGCAGTACTTC. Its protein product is CSVGDRRSYEQYF.

The CDR3 region has the DNA TGTGCCAGCTCACCCCGGGCGACCTACGAGCAGTACTTC. This encodes CASSPRATYEQYF. V and J are TRBV18 and TRBJ2-7; unclear D gene. The CDR3 contains 13 residues. Germline-derived CDR1 and CDR2 are KGHSH and LQKENI. Trimming shortened V by 3 bases and J by 2 bases, and 8 bases separated the two germline ends.

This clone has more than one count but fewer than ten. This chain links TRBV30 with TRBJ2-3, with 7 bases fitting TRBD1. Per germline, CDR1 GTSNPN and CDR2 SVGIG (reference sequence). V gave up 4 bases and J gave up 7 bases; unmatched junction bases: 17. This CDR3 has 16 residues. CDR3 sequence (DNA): TGTGCCTGGAAACCGCTTGGACAGGAAAAACCCAATACGCAGTATTTT. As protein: CAWKPLGQEKPNTQYF.

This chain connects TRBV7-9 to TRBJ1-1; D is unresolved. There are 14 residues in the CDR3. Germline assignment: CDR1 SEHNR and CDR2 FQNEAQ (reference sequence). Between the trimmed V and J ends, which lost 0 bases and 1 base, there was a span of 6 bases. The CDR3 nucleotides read TGTGCCAGCAGCTTAGCATCCTCGAACACTGAAGCTTTCTTT. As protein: CASSLASSNTEAFF.

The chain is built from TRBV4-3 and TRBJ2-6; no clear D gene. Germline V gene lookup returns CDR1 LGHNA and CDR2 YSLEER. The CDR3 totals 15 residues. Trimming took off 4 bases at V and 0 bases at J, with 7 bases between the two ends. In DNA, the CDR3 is TGCGCCAGCAGCCCGATGAGCTCTGGGGCCAACGTCCTGACTTTC. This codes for CASSPMSSGANVLTF.

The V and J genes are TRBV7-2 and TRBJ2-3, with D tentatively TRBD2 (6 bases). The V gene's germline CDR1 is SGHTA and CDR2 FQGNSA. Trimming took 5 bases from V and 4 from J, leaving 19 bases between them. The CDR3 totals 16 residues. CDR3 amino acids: CASSPARGNHPDTQYF. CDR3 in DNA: TGTGCCAGCAGCCCCGCTCGCGGGAACCACCCAGATACGCAGTATTTT.

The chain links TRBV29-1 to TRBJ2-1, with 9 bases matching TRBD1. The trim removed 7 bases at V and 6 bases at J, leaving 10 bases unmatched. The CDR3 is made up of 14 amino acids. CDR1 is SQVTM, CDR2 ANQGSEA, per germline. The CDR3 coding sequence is TGCAGCGATTCCCGGGACAGGGACAGCAATGAGCAGTTCTTC. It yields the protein CSDSRDRDSNEQFF.

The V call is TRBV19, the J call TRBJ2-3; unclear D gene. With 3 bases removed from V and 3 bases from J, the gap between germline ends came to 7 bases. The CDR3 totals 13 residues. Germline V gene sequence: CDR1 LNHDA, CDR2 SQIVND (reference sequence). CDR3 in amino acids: CASSIGRTDTQYF. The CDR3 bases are TGTGCCAGTAGTATCGGACGAACAGATACGCAGTATTTT.

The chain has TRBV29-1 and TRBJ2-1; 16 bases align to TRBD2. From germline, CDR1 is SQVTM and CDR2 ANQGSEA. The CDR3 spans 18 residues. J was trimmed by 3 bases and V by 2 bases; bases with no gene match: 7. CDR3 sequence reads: CSVEMGLAGGRYYNEQFF. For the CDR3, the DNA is TGCAGCGTTGAAATGGGACTAGCGGGAGGGCGGTACTACAATGAGCAGTTCTTC.

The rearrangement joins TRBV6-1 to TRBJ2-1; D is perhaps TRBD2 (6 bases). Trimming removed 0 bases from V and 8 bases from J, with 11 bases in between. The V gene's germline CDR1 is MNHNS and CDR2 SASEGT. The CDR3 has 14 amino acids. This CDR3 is CASSEAARRDEQFF. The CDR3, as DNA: TGTGCCAGCAGTGAAGCGGCCAGGAGGGATGAGCAGTTCTTC.

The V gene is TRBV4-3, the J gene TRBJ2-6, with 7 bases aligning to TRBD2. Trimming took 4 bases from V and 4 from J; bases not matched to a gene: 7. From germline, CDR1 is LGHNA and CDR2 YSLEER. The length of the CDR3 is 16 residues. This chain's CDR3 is CASSLTSVIGANVLTF. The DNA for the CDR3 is TGCGCCAGCAGCCTAACTAGCGTTATAGGGGCCAACGTCCTGACTTTC.

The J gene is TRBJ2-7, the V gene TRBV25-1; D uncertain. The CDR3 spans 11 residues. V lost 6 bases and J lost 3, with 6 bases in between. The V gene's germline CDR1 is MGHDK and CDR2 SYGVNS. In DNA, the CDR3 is TGTGCCAGCAGAAAAGTCTACGAGCAGTACTTC. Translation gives CASRKVYEQYF.

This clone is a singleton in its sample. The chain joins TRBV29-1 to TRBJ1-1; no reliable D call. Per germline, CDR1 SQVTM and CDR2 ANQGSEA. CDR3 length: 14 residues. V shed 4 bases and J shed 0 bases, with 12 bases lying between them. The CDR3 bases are TGCAGCGTTGCTCTCGGAGACATGAACACTGAAGCTTTCTTT. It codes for CSVALGDMNTEAFF.

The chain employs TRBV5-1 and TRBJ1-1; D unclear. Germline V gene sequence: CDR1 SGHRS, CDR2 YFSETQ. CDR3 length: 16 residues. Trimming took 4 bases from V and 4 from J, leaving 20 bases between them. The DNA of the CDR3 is TGCGCCAGCAGCCCTATTGCCTCGGGAAAAGGCACTGAAGCTTTCTTT. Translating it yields CASSPIASGKGTEAFF.

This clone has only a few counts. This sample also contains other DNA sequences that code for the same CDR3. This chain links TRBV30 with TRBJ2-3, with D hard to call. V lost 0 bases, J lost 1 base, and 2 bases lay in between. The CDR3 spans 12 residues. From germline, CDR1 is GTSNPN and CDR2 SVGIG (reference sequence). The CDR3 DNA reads TGTGCCTGGAGTGTTGGCACAGATACGCAGTATTTT. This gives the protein CAWSVGTDTQYF. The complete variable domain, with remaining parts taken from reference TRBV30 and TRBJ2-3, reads SQTIHQWPATLVQPVGSPLSLECTVEGTSNPNLYWYRQAAGRGLQLLFYSVGIGQISSEVPQNLSASRPQDRQFILSSKKLLLSDSGFYLCAWSVGTDTQYFGPGTRLTVL.

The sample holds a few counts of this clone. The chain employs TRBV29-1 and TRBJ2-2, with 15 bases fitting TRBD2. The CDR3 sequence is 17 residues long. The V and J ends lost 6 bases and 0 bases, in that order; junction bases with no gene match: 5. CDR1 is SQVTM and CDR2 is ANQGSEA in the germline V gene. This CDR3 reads CSVAGTSGRTNTGELFF. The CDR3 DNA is TGCAGCGTAGCCGGGACTAGCGGGAGGACGAACACCGGGGAGCTGTTTTTT.